This record looks at one T cell receptor beta chain sequence and its context. Participant-reported clinical history was the basis for cohort assignment. Trimming stripped 8 bases from V and 2 bases from J, with 12 bases between. Germline-derived CDR1 and CDR2 are MGHDK and SYGVNS. The CDR3 extends over 13 amino acids. The data are from a study of blood T cell repertoires in COVID-19. Across the study: The United States, Italy and Spain supplied acute and convalescent COVID-19 samples.

In the source study's methods: Reference gene primer amplification gave estimated nucleated cell counts. This table comes from immunoSEQ multiplex PCR, and its TCRdb copy is limited to in-frame clones, with some not included. For V, J and clone size, that table is used; D and trimming come from the DNA. The data contain around 200,000 clones, approximately 85% of them singletons. Input material: PBMCs or T cells enriched from blood (not recorded which). The chain combines TRBV25-1 with TRBJ1-2; no clear D. This TCR derives from a man aged 40-50 years with acute COVID-19. CDR3 nucleotides: TGTGCCAGCGGAGGCCTGCAGAACTATGGCTACACCTTC. Translation gives CASGGLQNYGYTF.